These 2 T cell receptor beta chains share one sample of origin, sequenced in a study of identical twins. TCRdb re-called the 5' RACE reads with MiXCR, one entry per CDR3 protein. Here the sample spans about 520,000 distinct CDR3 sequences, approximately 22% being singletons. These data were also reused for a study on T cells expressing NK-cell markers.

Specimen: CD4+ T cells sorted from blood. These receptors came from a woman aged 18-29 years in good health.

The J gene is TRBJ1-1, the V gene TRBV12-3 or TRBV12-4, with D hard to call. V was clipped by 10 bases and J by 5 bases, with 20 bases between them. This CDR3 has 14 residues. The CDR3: CATSTRLQRTEAFF. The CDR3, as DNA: TGTGCCACCTCAACCCGACTCCAGAGGACTGAAGCTTTCTTT.

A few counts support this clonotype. DNA for the CDR3: TGTGCCAGCAGGAGTGGGATTGGTGAAGCTTTCTTT. Its translation is CASRSGIGEAFF. The gene calls are TRBV6-5 and TRBJ1-1, with D hard to call. Deletions cut 6 bases from V and 7 bases from J, with 12 bases between. The CDR3 has 12 residues. Germline V gene lookup returns CDR1 MNHEY and CDR2 SVGAGI.